The present TCR beta chain was sequenced within a study of T cells after yellow fever vaccination. This clonotype was counted between two and nine times. In TCRdb, the 5' RACE reads were re-called with MiXCR into one record per CDR3 protein. The sample consists of 620,000 or so distinct CDR3 sequences, 10% to 15% of them appearing once. This clonotype was sampled from a man aged 25 to 40 who received the YFV17D yellow fever vaccine. Specimen: PBMCs, collected on the day of the yellow fever booster vaccination.

CDR3 coding DNA: TGTGCCAGCAGCTCGACAGGGGTTGACGCAGATACGCAGTATTTT. Residues: CASSSTGVDADTQYF. This sequence joins TRBV7-2 and TRBJ2-3, with 8 bases that match TRBD1. The trim removed 4 bases at V and 4 bases at J, leaving 7 bases unmatched. The CDR3 is 15 residues long. The germline V gene encodes CDR1 SGHTA and CDR2 FQGNSA.